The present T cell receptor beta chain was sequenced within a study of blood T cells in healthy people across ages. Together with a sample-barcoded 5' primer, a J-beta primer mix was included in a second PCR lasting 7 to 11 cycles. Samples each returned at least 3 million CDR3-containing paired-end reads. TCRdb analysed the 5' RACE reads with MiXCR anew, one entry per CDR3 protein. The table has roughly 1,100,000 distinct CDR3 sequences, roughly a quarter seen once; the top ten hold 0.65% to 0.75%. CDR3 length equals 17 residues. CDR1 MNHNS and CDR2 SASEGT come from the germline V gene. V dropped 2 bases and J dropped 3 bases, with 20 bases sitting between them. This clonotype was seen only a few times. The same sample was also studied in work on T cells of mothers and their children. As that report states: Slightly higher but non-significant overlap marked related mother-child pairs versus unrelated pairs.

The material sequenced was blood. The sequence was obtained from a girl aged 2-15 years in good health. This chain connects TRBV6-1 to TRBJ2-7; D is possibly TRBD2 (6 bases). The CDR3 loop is CASSEYPMASEYYEQYF. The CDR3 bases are TGTGCCAGCAGTGAATATCCCATGGCTAGCGAATACTACGAGCAGTACTTC.